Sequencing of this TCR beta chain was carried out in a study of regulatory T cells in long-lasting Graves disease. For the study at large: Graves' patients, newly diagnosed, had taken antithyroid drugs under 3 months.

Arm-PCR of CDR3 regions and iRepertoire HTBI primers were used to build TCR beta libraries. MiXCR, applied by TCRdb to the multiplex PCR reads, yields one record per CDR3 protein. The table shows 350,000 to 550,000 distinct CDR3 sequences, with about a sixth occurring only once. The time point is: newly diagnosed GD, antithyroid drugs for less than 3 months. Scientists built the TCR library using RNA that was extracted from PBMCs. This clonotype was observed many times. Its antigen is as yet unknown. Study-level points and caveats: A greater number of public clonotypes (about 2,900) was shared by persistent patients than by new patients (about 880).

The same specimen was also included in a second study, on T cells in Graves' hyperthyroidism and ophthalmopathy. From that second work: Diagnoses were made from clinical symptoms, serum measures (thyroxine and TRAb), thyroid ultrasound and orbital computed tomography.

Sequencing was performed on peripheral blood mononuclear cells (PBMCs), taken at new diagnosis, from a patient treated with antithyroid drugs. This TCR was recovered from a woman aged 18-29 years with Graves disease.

CDR3 nucleotide sequence: TGCAGTGCTAGAGATACAGACTTAACAGATACGCAGTATTTT. This encodes CSARDTDLTDTQYF. The chain has TRBV20-1 and TRBJ2-3; no definite D call. Germline V gene sequence: CDR1 DFQATT, CDR2 SNEGSKA (reference sequence). Trimming removed 0 bases at V and 3 bases at J, with 10 bases between. This CDR3 spans 14 amino acids.